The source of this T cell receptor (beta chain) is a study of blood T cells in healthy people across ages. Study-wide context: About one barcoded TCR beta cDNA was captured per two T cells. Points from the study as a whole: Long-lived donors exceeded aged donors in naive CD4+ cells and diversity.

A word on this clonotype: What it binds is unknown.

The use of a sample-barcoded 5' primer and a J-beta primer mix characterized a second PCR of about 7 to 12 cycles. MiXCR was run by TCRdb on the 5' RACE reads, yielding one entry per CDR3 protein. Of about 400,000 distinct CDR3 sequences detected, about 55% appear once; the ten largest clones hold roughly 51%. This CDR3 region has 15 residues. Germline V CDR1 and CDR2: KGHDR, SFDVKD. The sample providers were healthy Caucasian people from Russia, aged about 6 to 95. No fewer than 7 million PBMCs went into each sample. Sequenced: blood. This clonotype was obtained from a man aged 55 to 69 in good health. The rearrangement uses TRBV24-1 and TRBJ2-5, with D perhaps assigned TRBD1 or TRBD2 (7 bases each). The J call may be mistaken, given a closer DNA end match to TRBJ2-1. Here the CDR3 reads CATSRRGGLGETQFF. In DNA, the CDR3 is TGTGCCACCAGTCGCAGGGGGGGGCTGGGAGAGACCCAGTTCTTC.